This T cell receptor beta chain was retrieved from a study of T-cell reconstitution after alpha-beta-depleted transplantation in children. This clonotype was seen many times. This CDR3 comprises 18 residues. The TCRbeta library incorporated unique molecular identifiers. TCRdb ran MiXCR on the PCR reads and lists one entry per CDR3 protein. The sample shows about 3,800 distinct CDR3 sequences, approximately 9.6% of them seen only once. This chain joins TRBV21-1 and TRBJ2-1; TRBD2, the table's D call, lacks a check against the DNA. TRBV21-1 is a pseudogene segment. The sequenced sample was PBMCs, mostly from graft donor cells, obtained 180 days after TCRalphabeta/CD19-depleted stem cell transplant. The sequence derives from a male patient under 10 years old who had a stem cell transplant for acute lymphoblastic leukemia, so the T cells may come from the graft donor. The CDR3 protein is CASSKKERTSGRAYEQFF. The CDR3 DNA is TGTGCCAGCAGCAAAAAGGAGCGGACTAGCGGGAGGGCGTATGAGCAGTTCTTC.